This entry lists 22 T cell receptor beta chains sequenced from one sample in a study of T cells in Graves' hyperthyroidism and ophthalmopathy. Amplification of TCR beta CDR3 regions was performed using RNA transcripts as template. The HTBI set primed first-round TCR CDR3 RT-PCR. In TCRdb, the multiplex PCR reads were re-called with MiXCR into one record per CDR3 protein. The sample contains about half a million distinct CDR3 sequences, 20% to 25% of which appear only once. Specimen: blood. These receptors were taken from a woman aged 70-85 years with Graves' ophthalmopathy.

The sample holds a few counts of this clonotype. This chain connects TRBV5-1 to TRBJ1-1; tentative D call: TRBD1 (5 bases). This CDR3 comprises 15 residues. Per the germline V gene, CDR1 is SGHRS and CDR2 is YFSETQ. V was pared by 0 bases and J by 4 bases, with 13 bases between. The CDR3 region has the DNA TGCGCCAGCAGCTTGGACTCCCGCGGGACCACTGAAGCTTTCTTT. Protein sequence: CASSLDSRGTTEAFF.

This clonotype was seen a single time. The chain uses TRBV28 and TRBJ1-2; D gene uncertain. The ends were cut back, 5 bases at V and 4 bases at J, with 8 bases in the middle. The germline V gene encodes CDR1 MDHEN and CDR2 SYDVKM. The CDR3 totals 12 residues. Written as DNA, the CDR3 is TGTGCCAGCAGTGGGATTACCTATGGCTACACCTTC. It yields the protein CASSGITYGYTF.

Concerning this clonotype: A much more abundant neighbour one base away suggests this may be a read error. The chain is built from TRBV12-3 or TRBV12-4 and TRBJ2-1; D is unresolved. Trimming left V 7 bases short and J 6 bases short, with 13 bases between. This CDR3 has 13 amino acids. CDR3 bases: TGTGCCAGCACTCCGGACGCCCGCAATGAGCAGTTCTTC. It translates to CASTPDARNEQFF.

The V gene is TRBV7-6, the J gene TRBJ2-2, with 10 bases that match TRBD2. Germline CDR1 is SGHVS and CDR2 is FNYEAQ. Germline trimming cut 5 bases from V and 2 bases from J; bases unmatched to any gene: 8. The CDR3 sequence is 17 residues long. The CDR3 nucleotides are TGTGCCAGCAGCCACCGGACTAGCGGCTATAACACCGGGGAGCTGTTTTTT. Translated, it gives CASSHRTSGYNTGELFF.

This clonotype was picked up many times. The rearrangement joins TRBV20-1 to TRBJ2-3; 8 bases are shared with TRBD1. Germline V gene lookup returns CDR1 DFQATT and CDR2 SNEGSKA (reference sequence). The V segment lost 2 bases and the J segment 3 bases; nucleotides outside the gene matches: 4. CDR3 length: 14 residues. As DNA, the CDR3 is TGCAGTGCTAGATATGACAGGGGAACAGATACGCAGTATTTT. This gives the protein CSARYDRGTDTQYF.

The CDR3: CASTRWLSGANVLTF. DNA for the CDR3: TGTGCCAGTACCCGATGGCTCTCTGGGGCCAACGTCCTGACTTTC. The chain joins TRBV19 to TRBJ2-6; D remains ambiguous. This CDR3 is 15 amino acids long. V lost 7 bases and J 0 bases, leaving 10 bases between the germline ends. The germline CDR1 and CDR2 sequences are LNHDA and SQIVND (reference sequence). Filled out from reference TRBV19 and TRBJ2-6, the complete variable domain reads DGGITQSPKYLFRKEGQNVTLSCEQNLNHDAMYWYRQDPGQGLRLIYYSQIVNDFQKGDIAEGYSVSREKKESFPLTVTSAQKNPTAFYLCASTRWLSGANVLTFGAGSRLTVL.

The V call is TRBV30, the J call TRBJ1-2, with 8 bases aligning to TRBD1. Germline assignment: CDR1 GTSNPN and CDR2 SVGIG (reference sequence). With 7 bases clipped from V and 8 bases from J, the junction kept 12 bases outside the gene matches. This CDR3 contains 13 residues. The DNA for the CDR3 is TGTGCCTCGTACAGGCCAGGGGGCGGCGGCTACACCTTC. Its translation is CASYRPGGGGYTF. The whole variable domain, remainder taken from reference TRBV30 and TRBJ1-2, is SQTIHQWPATLVQPVGSPLSLECTVEGTSNPNLYWYRQAAGRGLQLLFYSVGIGQISSEVPQNLSASRPQDRQFILSSKKLLLSDSGFYLCASYRPGGGGYTFGSGTRLTVV.

This clonotype was seen more than once but under ten times. The chain is built from TRBV9 and TRBJ1-2; tentatively, D is TRBD1 (6 bases). CDR1 and CDR2 (germline): SGDLS, YYNGEE. The germline V and J ends were trimmed by 3 bases and 7 bases, with 10 bases remaining between them. The CDR3 is made up of 12 amino acids. CDR3 sequence: CASSAGASGYTF. The CDR3, as DNA: TGTGCCAGCAGCGCAGGGGCGTCTGGCTACACCTTC.

This chain joins TRBV10-3 and TRBJ2-3; 10 bases are a match to TRBD2. Germline lookup yields CDR1 ENHRY and CDR2 SYGVKD. V lost 7 bases and J lost 2; bases outside the gene matches: 3. The length of the CDR3 is 14 residues. CDR3 residues: CAITSGRATDTQYF. The CDR3 DNA reads as TGTGCCATCACCAGCGGGAGGGCCACAGATACGCAGTATTTT.

The chain couples TRBV14 to TRBJ2-7; 11 nucleotides agree with TRBD2. Trimming at V came to 3 bases and at J to 0 bases, leaving 1 base not matched to a gene. The CDR3 is made up of 15 amino acids. Per germline, CDR1 SGHDN and CDR2 FVKESK. CDR3 region: CASSQGLAVSYEQYF. CDR3 nucleotides: TGTGCCAGCAGCCAGGGACTAGCGGTCTCCTACGAGCAGTACTTC.

On this clonotype itself: As the CDR3 is not closed by the conserved phenylalanine or tryptophan, this likely results from a read error. V is TRBV2 and J is TRBJ2-7; D call uncertain. Per the germline V gene, CDR1 is SNHLY and CDR2 is FYNNEI. V was clipped by 7 bases and J by 0 bases, with 4 bases between them. The length of the CDR3 is 11 residues. The CDR3 DNA follows: TGTGCCAGCAAGGGCTCCTACGAGCAGTACATC. It codes for CASKGSYEQYI.

A few counts support this clonotype. V usage is TRBV25-1 and J usage is TRBJ1-1, with D tentatively TRBD1 (6 bases). Germline V lookup: CDR1 MGHDK, CDR2 SYGVNS. V was trimmed by 1 base and J by 1 base, leaving 10 bases between them. This CDR3 is 15 amino acids long. CDR3 coding DNA: TGTGCCAGCAGTGAATCGGGGGCACCGAACACTGAAGCTTTCTTT. The encoded protein is CASSESGAPNTEAFF.

The chain combines TRBV10-3 with TRBJ1-3; D is possibly TRBD1 (6 bases). From germline, CDR1 is ENHRY and CDR2 SYGVKD. Trimming took 7 bases from V and 0 from J, leaving 13 bases between them. CDR3 size: 15 residues. The CDR3 DNA reads as TGTGCCATCAAAGAACAGGGATCCTCTGGAAACACCATATATTTT. Its protein is CAIKEQGSSGNTIYF.

This clonotype has at least ten counts. The chain carries TRBV2 and TRBJ1-1, with D uncertain. This CDR3 region has 14 residues. Germline V gene data show CDR1 as SNHLY and CDR2 as FYNNEI. The V end lost 2 bases, the J end lost 4 bases, and 11 bases lay between the germline ends. In nucleotides, the CDR3 is TGTGCCAGCAGTGAATGGGGAGGAGGCACTGAAGCTTTCTTT. It is translated as CASSEWGGGTEAFF.

This clonotype was seen repeatedly, ten times or more. The V gene is TRBV28, the J gene TRBJ2-3; 9 bases fit TRBD2. V was pared by 3 bases and J by 4 bases, with 11 bases of the junction left unmatched. CDR1 is MDHEN and CDR2 is SYDVKM in the germline V gene. The CDR3 runs 17 residues. The CDR3 DNA reads TGTGCCAGCAGTTTTACGGCGGGAGGGTCAAATCCAGATACGCAGTATTTT. It codes for CASSFTAGGSNPDTQYF.

This sequence joins TRBV7-9 and TRBJ2-7; D call uncertain. This CDR3 has 14 amino acids. Germline loops: CDR1 SEHNR, CDR2 FQNEAQ (reference sequence). The V gene lost 1 base and the J gene lost 2 bases, with 9 bases spanning the gap. In DNA, the CDR3 is TGTGCCAGCAGCTTAGACCTAGTGCCCTACGAGCAGTACTTC. This translates into CASSLDLVPYEQYF. The variable domain in full, completed from reference TRBV7-9 and TRBJ2-7, reads DTGVSQNPRHKITKRGQNVTFRCDPISEHNRLYWYRQTLGQGPEFLTYFQNEAQLEKSRLLSDRFSAERPKGSFSTLEIQRTEQGDSAMYLCASSLDLVPYEQYFGPGTRLTVT.

This rearrangement joins TRBV11-2 to TRBJ2-1; 7 bases are shared with TRBD2. V was pared by 5 bases and J by 5 bases, with 9 bases of the junction left unmatched. The CDR3 loop spans 15 amino acids. The germline CDR1 and CDR2 sequences are SGHAT and FQNNGV. CDR3 in amino acids: CASSPGLAEHNEQFF. DNA of the CDR3: TGTGCCAGCAGCCCCGGGCTAGCGGAGCACAATGAGCAGTTCTTC.

The sample holds a few counts of this clonotype. The CDR3 DNA reads TGTGCCAGCAGCAGGGGGCGCAGCGGGGAGCTGTTTTTT. Its protein is CASSRGRSGELFF. The chain links TRBV11-2 to TRBJ2-2, with TRBD1 matching 7 bases. CDR1 and CDR2 (germline): SGHAT, FQNNGV. This CDR3 contains 13 residues. The trim removed 5 bases at V and 7 bases at J, leaving 4 bases unmatched.

Only a few counts were recorded for this clonotype. The chain combines TRBV7-2 with TRBJ2-6; no clear D gene. The V and J ends lost 11 bases and 3 bases respectively, with 14 bases between them. The CDR3 consists of 14 residues. The germline V gene has CDR1 SGHTA and CDR2 FQGNSA. CDR3 coding DNA: TGTGCCGGTAGGACCGGGTATGGGGCCAACGTCCTGACTTTC. Protein product: CAGRTGYGANVLTF.

The chain combines TRBV27 with TRBJ2-3; D not resolved. V shed 0 bases and J shed 4 bases, with 11 bases lying between them. The CDR3 has 15 amino acids. In germline, CDR1 is MNHEY, CDR2 SMNVEV (reference sequence). Here the CDR3 reads CASSLSLHVPDTQYF. CDR3 coding DNA: TGTGCCAGCAGTTTATCCCTTCATGTCCCAGATACGCAGTATTTT.

The V gene is TRBV3-1, the J gene TRBJ2-1; no firm D call. The germline CDR1 and CDR2 sequences are LGHDT and YNNKEL (reference sequence). Trimming cost V 0 bases and J 6 bases, with 9 bases left between them. The CDR3 loop spans 14 amino acids. For the CDR3, the DNA is TGTGCCAGCAGCCAAGATTCACGCGTCAATGAGCAGTTCTTC. Translated: CASSQDSRVNEQFF.

This clonotype was seen more than once but under ten times. The chain has TRBV19 and TRBJ2-1; perhaps TRBD1 as D (7 bases). The germline gives CDR1 LNHDA, CDR2 SQIVND (reference sequence). The CDR3 spans 16 residues. V lost 8 bases to trimming and J lost 1 base, with 18 bases between them. In DNA form, the CDR3 reads TGTGCCAGTCTAGCCACGACAGGGAGGTCCTACAATGAGCAGTTCTTC. Translated, it gives CASLATTGRSYNEQFF. Drawing the rest from reference TRBV19 and TRBJ2-1, the complete variable domain is DGGITQSPKYLFRKEGQNVTLSCEQNLNHDAMYWYRQDPGQGLRLIYYSQIVNDFQKGDIAEGYSVSREKKESFPLTVTSAQKNPTAFYLCASLATTGRSYNEQFFGPGTRLTVL.